This TCR beta chain was sequenced for a study of blood T cells in healthy people across ages. A second PCR of 7 to 11 cycles used a sample-barcoded 5' primer and a J-beta primer mix. Each CDR3 protein is one row after TCRdb ran MiXCR on the 5' RACE reads. The repertoire holds some 690,000 distinct CDR3 sequences, 22% seen once, with roughly a fifth in the top ten. Findings of the study overall: Higher diversity, along with more naive CD4+ cells, distinguished long-lived donors from aged donors.

This clonotype was detected a few times. Antigen: not known. With each sample, at least 6 micrograms of total RNA were extracted. The receptor was derived from a man aged 65-85 years in good health. The material sequenced was blood.

The CDR3 sequence: CASSLVTGRADTQYF. Written as DNA, the CDR3 is TGCGCCAGCAGCTTGGTTACGGGGAGAGCAGATACGCAGTATTTT. V gene TRBV5-1 combines with J gene TRBJ2-3, with D possibly being TRBD2 (5 bases). Germline loops: CDR1 SGHRS, CDR2 YFSETQ. V shed 0 bases and J shed 4 bases, with 12 bases lying between them. This CDR3 has 15 amino acids. Full variable domain (outside the CDR3, taken from reference TRBV5-1 and TRBJ2-3): KAGVTQTPRYLIKTRGQQVTLSCSPISGHRSVSWYQQTPGQGLQFLFEYFSETQRNKGNFPGRFSGRQFSNSRSEMNVSTLELGDSALYLCASSLVTGRADTQYFGPGTRLTVL.